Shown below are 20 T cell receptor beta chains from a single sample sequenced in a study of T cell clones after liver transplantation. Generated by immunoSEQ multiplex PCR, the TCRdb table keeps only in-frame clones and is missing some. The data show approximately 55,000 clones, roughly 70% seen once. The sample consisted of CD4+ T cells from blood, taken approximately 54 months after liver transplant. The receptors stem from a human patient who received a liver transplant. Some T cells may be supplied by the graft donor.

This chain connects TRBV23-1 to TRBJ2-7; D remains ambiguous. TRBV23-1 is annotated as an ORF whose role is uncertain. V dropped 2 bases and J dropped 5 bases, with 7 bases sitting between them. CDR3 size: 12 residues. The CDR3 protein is CASSQRPHEQYF. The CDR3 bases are TGCGCCAGCAGTCAACGTCCCCACGAGCAGTACTTC.

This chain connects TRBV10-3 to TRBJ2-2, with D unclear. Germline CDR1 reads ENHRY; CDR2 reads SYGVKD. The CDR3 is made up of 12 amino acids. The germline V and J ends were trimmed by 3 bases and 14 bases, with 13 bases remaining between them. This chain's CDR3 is CAISESQKGLFF. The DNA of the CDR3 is TGTGCCATCAGTGAAAGCCAGAAAGGACTGTTTTTT.

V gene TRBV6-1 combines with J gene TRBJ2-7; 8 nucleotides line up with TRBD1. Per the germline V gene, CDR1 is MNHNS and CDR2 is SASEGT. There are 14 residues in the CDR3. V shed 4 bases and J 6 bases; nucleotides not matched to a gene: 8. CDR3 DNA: TGTGCCAGCAGTGCTCGGGACAGGTCGGGCGAGCAGTACTTC. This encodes CASSARDRSGEQYF.

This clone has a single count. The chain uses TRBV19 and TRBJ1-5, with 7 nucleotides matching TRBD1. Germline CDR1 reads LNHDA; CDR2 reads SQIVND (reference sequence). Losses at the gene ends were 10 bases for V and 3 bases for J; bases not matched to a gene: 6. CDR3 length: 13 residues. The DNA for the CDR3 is TGTGCCATCGCACAGGGGCTCAATCAGCCCCAGCATTTT. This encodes CAIAQGLNQPQHF.

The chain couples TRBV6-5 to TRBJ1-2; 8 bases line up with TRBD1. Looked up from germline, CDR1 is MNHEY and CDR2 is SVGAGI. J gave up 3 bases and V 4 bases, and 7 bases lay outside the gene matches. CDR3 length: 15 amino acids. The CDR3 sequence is CASSSRQGWDYGYTF. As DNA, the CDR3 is TGTGCCAGCAGTTCCCGACAGGGGTGGGACTATGGCTACACCTTC.

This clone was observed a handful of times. For the CDR3, the DNA is TGTGCCAGCTCACCATCGAAGGGGACTAACTATGGCTACACCTTC. Amino acids: CASSPSKGTNYGYTF. The chain employs TRBV18 and TRBJ1-2; a weak D match, TRBD1 (5 bases). Germline assignment: CDR1 KGHSH and CDR2 LQKENI. Trimming took off 2 bases at V and 0 bases at J, with 10 bases between the two ends. This CDR3 is built from 15 residues.

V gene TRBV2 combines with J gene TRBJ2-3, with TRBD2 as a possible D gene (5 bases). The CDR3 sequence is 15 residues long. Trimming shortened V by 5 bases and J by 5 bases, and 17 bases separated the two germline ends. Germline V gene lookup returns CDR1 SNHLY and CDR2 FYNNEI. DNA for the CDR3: TGTGCCAGCAGTCCCCAGACCTTACGGGAAGATACGCAGTATTTT. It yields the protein CASSPQTLREDTQYF.

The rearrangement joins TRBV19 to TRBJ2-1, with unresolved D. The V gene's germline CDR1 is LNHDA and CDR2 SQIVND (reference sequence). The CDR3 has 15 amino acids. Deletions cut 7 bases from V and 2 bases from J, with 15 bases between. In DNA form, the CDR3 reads TGTGCCAGTACCCCTGGGTATTCCGCCTACAATGAGCAGTTCTTC. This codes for CASTPGYSAYNEQFF.

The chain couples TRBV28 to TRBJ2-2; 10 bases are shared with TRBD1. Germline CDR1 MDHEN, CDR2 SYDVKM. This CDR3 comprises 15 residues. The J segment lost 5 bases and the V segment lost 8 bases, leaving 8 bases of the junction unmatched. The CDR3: CASLLGTGATGELFF. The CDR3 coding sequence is TGTGCCAGCCTCCTGGGGACAGGGGCAACCGGGGAGCTGTTTTTT.

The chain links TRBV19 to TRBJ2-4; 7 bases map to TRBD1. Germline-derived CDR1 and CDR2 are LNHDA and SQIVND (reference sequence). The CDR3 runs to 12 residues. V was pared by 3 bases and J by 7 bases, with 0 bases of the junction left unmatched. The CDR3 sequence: CASSIRGNIQYF. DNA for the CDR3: TGTGCCAGTAGTATCAGGGGGAACATTCAGTACTTC.

The DNA for the CDR3 is TGTGCCAGCAGTTCCCCTGCGGGGGCTCGTGAGCAGTACTTC. It encodes CASSSPAGAREQYF. The gene calls are TRBV6-6 and TRBJ2-7, with a tentative D call TRBD2 (7 bases). The V gene's germline CDR1 is MNHNY and CDR2 SVGAGI (reference sequence). The CDR3 is 14 amino acids. V lost 4 bases, J lost 7 bases, and 17 bases lay in between.

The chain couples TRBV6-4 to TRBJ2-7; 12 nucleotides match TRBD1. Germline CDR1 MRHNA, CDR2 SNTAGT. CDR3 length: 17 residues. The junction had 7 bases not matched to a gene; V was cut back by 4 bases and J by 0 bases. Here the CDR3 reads CASSAGTGGTSSYEQYF. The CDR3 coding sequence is TGTGCCAGCAGTGCCGGGACAGGGGGCACAAGCTCCTACGAGCAGTACTTC.

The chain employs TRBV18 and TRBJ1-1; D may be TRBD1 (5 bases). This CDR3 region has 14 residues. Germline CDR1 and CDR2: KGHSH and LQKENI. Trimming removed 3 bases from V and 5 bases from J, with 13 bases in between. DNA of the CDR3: TGTGCCAGCTCACCTGAATCAGGGTTAACTGAAGCTTTCTTT. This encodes CASSPESGLTEAFF.

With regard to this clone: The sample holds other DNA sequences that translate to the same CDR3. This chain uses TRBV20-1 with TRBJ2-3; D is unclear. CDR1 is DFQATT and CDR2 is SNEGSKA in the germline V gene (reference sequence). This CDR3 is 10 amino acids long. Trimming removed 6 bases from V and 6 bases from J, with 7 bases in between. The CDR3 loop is CSAPLDTQYF. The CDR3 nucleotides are TGCAGTGCGCCTTTGGATACGCAGTATTTT.

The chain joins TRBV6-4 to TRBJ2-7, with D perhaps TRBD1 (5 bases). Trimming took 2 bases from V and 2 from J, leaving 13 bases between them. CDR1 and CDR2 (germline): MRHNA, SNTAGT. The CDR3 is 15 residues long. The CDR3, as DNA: TGTGCCAGCAGTGACGGTCCAGGGATCCCCTACGAGCAGTACTTC. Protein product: CASSDGPGIPYEQYF.

The CDR3 sequence is CASSTSVGAYGYTF. In DNA, the CDR3 is TGTGCCAGCAGCACCTCAGTAGGAGCCTATGGCTACACCTTC. The chain recombines TRBV5-4 with TRBJ1-2; D unresolved. The CDR3 has 14 residues. With 4 bases removed from V and 4 bases from J, the gap between germline ends came to 14 bases. Germline CDR1 reads SGHNT; CDR2 reads YYREEE (reference sequence).

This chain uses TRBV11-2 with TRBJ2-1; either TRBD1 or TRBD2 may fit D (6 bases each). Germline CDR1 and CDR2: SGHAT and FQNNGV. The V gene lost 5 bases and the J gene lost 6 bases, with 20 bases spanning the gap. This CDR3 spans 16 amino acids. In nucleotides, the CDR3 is TGTGCCAGCAGCCCCCTCATGTTCCGGGGGCTCAATGAGCAGTTCTTC. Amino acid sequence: CASSPLMFRGLNEQFF.

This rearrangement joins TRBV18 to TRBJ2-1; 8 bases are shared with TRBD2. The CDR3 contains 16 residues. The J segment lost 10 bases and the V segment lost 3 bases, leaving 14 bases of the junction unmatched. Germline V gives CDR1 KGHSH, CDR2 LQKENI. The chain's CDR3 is CASSPLESGGSGEQFF. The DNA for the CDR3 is TGTGCCAGCTCACCTCTAGAAAGCGGGGGTTCTGGCGAGCAGTTCTTC.

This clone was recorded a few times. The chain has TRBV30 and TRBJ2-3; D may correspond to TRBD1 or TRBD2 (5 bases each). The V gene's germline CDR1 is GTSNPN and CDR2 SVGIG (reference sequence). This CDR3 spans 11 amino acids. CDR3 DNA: TGTGCATCCGGGGCAACCGATACGCAGTATTTT. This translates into CASGATDTQYF. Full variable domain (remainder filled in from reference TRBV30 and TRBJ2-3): SQTIHQWPATLVQPVGSPLSLECTVEGTSNPNLYWYRQAAGRGLQLLFYSVGIGQISSEVPQNLSASRPQDRQFILSSKKLLLSDSGFYLCASGATDTQYFGPGTRLTVL.

The CDR3 bases are TGTGCCAGCAGCTCGGACTACTACCTGACAGGGACGCAGTATTTT. Its translation is CASSSDYYLTGTQYF. The gene calls are TRBV7-2 and TRBJ2-3, with D perhaps TRBD1 (7 bases). CDR3 size: 15 residues. V lost 4 bases and J lost 9, with 20 bases in between. In germline, CDR1 is SGHTA, CDR2 FQGNSA.